This record covers a single TCR beta chain. The source of the sample is a study of Graves' ophthalmopathy and Graves' hyperthyroidism. Amplification from RNA transcripts yielded the TCR beta CDR3 regions. Investigators did first-round RT-PCR with HTBI primers, then second-round multiplex PCR. Using its own MiXCR run on the multiplex PCR reads, TCRdb lists one record per CDR3 protein. The sample lists 650,000 to 900,000 distinct CDR3 sequences, about 44% occurring once. CDR3 length equals 17 residues. Per germline, CDR1 SEHNR and CDR2 FQNEAQ (reference sequence). V shed 4 bases, J shed 7 bases, and the junction held 15 bases outside the gene matches. All donors with ophthalmopathy were recorded as having moderate-to-severe activity, CAS ≥3, NOSPECS ≥4 and a duration under 3 months.

The rearrangement links TRBV7-9 to TRBJ2-5, with 10 bases aligning to TRBD2. The receptor's source is an adult man with Graves' ophthalmopathy. Sequencing used peripheral blood. CDR3 coding DNA: TGTGCCAGCAGCTGGGATGCTAGCGGGAGAGGAAGAGGGACCCAGTACTTC. It translates to CASSWDASGRGRGTQYF.